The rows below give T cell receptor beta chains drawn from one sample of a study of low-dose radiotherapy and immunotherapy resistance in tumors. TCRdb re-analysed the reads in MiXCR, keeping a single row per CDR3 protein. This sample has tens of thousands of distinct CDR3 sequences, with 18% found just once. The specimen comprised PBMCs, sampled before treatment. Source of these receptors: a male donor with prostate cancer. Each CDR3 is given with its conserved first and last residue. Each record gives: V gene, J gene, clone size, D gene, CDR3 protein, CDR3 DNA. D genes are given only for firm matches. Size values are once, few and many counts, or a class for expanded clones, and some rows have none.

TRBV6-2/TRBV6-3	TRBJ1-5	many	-	CASTSRARVDQPQHF	TGTGCCAGCACGTCACGGGCCAGGGTCGATCAGCCCCAGCATTTT
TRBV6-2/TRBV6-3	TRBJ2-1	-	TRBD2	CASSGLAGGRGNEQFF	TGTGCCAGCAGTGGGCTAGCGGGGGGCCGCGGCAATGAGCAGTTCTTC
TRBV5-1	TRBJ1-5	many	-	CASSLRGNQPQHF	TGTGCCAGCAGCTTACGAGGCAATCAGCCCCAGCATTTT
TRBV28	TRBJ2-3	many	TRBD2	CASSLRETGGDTQYF	TGTGCCAGCAGTTTAAGAGAGACGGGGGGAGATACGCAGTATTTT
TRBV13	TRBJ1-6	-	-	CASGSINSPLHF	TGTGCCAGCGGATCCATTAATTCACCCCTCCACTTT
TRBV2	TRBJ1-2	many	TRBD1	CASRTESGTANYGYTF	TGTGCCAGCAGAACCGAGTCGGGGACAGCTAACTATGGCTACACCTTC
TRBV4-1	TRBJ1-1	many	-	CASSMGQTEAFF	TGCGCCAGCAGCATGGGGCAGACTGAAGCTTTCTTT
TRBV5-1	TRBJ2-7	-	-	CASGRQEGTYEQYF	TGCGCCAGCGGCCGACAGGAAGGAACCTACGAGCAGTACTTC
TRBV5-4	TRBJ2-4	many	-	CASSLKSVPSGKNIQYF	TGTGCCAGCAGCTTGAAAAGCGTCCCATCCGGCAAAAACATTCAGTACTTC
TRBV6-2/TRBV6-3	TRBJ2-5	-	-	CASTSIRPKETQYF	TGTGCCAGCACCTCCATCAGACCAAAAGAGACCCAGTACTTC
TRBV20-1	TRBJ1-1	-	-	CSAKIPTKGMNTEAFF	TGCAGTGCTAAAATCCCTACTAAGGGGATGAACACTGAAGCTTTCTTT
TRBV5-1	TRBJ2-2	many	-	CASSPQQGTGELFF	TGCGCCAGCAGCCCGCAACAAGGGACCGGGGAGCTGTTTTTT
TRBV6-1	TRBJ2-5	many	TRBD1	CASTTLDRVVETQYF	TGTGCCAGCACGACCCTTGACAGGGTGGTAGAGACCCAGTACTTC
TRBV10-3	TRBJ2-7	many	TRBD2	CAISLSGGLSYEQYF	TGTGCCATCAGTCTGAGCGGGGGTCTCTCCTACGAGCAGTACTTC
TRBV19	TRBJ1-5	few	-	CASSTGTTSNQPQHF	TGTGCCAGTAGTACCGGGACGACTAGCAATCAGCCCCAGCATTTT
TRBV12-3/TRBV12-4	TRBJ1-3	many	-	CASGWDFSGNTIYF	TGTGCCAGCGGCTGGGACTTCTCTGGAAACACCATATATTTT
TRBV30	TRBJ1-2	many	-	CAWMSGSSNYGYTF	TGTGCCTGGATGAGCGGCAGTTCTAACTATGGCTACACCTTC
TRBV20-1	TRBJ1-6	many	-	CSARDLQGSYNSPLHF	TGCAGTGCTAGAGATTTACAGGGCTCCTATAATTCACCCCTCCACTTT
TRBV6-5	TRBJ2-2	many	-	CASIQVVTGELFF	TGTGCCAGCATACAGGTCGTCACCGGGGAGCTGTTTTTT
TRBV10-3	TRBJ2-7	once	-	CAIFRGSEEAERNSYEQYF	TGTGCCATCTTCCGGGGGTCAGAGGAGGCAGAGAGGAACTCCTACGAGCAGTACTTC
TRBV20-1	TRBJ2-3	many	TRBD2	CSAAGGVVTDTQYF	TGCAGTGCCGCGGGGGGGGTCGTAACAGATACGCAGTATTTT
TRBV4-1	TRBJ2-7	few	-	CASSQEIGRPYEQYF	TGCGCCAGCAGCCAAGAAATCGGACGGCCCTACGAGCAGTACTTC
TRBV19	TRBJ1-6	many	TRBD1	CASSLRQGDRSPLHF	TGTGCCAGTAGCCTAAGACAGGGAGATCGGTCACCCCTCCACTTT
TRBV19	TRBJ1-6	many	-	CASSEIPGPENSPLHF	TGTGCCAGTAGCGAGATACCGGGACCGGAAAATTCACCCCTCCACTTT
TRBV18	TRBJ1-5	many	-	CASSSVGVGYSNQPQHF	TGTGCCAGCTCATCCGTAGGGGTGGGCTATAGCAATCAGCCCCAGCATTTT
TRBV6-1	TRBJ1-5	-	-	CASSLDWDQPQHF	TGTGCCAGCAGTCTCGACTGGGATCAGCCCCAGCATTTT